The next 31 T cell receptor beta chains were all read from a single sample in a study of blood T cell repertoires in COVID-19. Assay: immunoSEQ multiplex PCR; the TCRdb copy retains only in-frame clones and omits some. The table lists about 190,000 clones, around 88% of them singletons. Sequenced input: peripheral blood. These receptors were obtained from a woman aged 25 to 45 with acute or convalescent COVID-19.

V is TRBV29-1 and J is TRBJ2-3; perhaps TRBD2 as D (7 bases). Trimming pared 7 bases from V and 9 bases from J, leaving 14 bases between. CDR1 and CDR2 from the germline V gene are SQVTM and ANQGSEA. CDR3 length: 11 amino acids. CDR3 loop: CSGGEGVTQYF. The CDR3 region has the DNA TGCAGCGGAGGGGAGGGGGTGACGCAGTATTTT.

This clone was detected only once. V usage is TRBV12-3 or TRBV12-4 and J usage is TRBJ2-2; D unresolved. There are 11 residues in the CDR3. V was pared by 4 bases and J by 7 bases, with 4 bases between. CDR3 in DNA: TGTGCCAGCAGTTCTTACGGGGAGCTGTTTTTT. Protein: CASSSYGELFF.

The gene calls are TRBV11-3 and TRBJ1-5; D remains unclear. Germline V lookup: CDR1 SGHNT, CDR2 YENEEA. V was trimmed by 1 base and J by 6 bases, leaving 4 bases between them. This CDR3 contains 12 residues. The DNA of the CDR3 is TGTGCCAGCAGCTTAGGGAGTCAGCCCCAGCATTTT. It is translated as CASSLGSQPQHF.

This rearrangement joins TRBV7-9 to TRBJ1-1; possible D gene TRBD1, 5 bases. Between the trimmed V and J ends, which lost 10 bases and 6 bases, there was a span of 21 bases. The CDR3 is 14 residues long. Germline V gives CDR1 SEHNR, CDR2 FQNEAQ (reference sequence). CDR3 sequence: CAIDTGRGGAEAFF. CDR3 DNA: TGTGCCATAGACACGGGTAGAGGAGGGGCTGAAGCTTTCTTT.

This clone was detected only once. V usage is TRBV9 and J usage is TRBJ1-1; 7 bases match TRBD1. CDR1 is SGDLS, CDR2 YYNGEE, per germline. This CDR3 region has 12 residues. J gave up 9 bases and V 4 bases, and 6 bases lay outside the gene matches. The CDR3 DNA follows: TGTGCCAGCAGCCCTGACAGGGATAAAGCTTTCTTT. It codes for CASSPDRDKAFF. The whole variable domain, filled in from reference TRBV9 and TRBJ1-1, reads DSGVTQTPKHLITATGQRVTLRCSPRSGDLSVYWYQQSLDQGLQFLIQYYNGEERAKGNILERFSAQQFPDLHSELNLSSLELGDSALYFCASSPDRDKAFFGQGTRLTVV.

V and J are TRBV3-1 (or the pseudogene TRBV3-2) and TRBJ1-1; D uncertain. The CDR3 is made up of 14 amino acids. Trimming pared 8 bases from V and 8 bases from J, leaving 21 bases between. Germline CDR1 reads LGHDT; CDR2 reads YNNKEL (reference sequence). The CDR3 here is CASESSIRSGEAFF. As DNA, the CDR3 is TGTGCCAGCGAATCTTCTATTAGATCGGGGGAAGCTTTCTTT.

The rearrangement links TRBV5-1 to TRBJ2-2; the D is unclear. The CDR3 is made up of 13 amino acids. Germline lookup yields CDR1 SGHRS and CDR2 YFSETQ. The V end was cut by 0 bases, the J end by 6 bases, with 6 bases between. CDR3 in amino acids: CASSLGVAGELFF. The CDR3 coding sequence is TGCGCCAGCAGCTTGGGAGTCGCCGGGGAGCTGTTTTTT.

This clone showed up just once. The CDR3 here is CASSPMAGEYYEQYF. The CDR3 coding sequence is TGTGCCAGCAGCCCTATGGCGGGAGAGTACTACGAGCAGTACTTC. This sequence joins TRBV7-2 and TRBJ2-7; 7 positions match TRBD2. CDR1 and CDR2 (germline): SGHTA, FQGNSA. The CDR3 consists of 15 residues. V lost 5 bases to trimming and J lost 3 bases; unmatched junction nucleotides: 10.

J is TRBJ1-1 and V is TRBV28; TRBD1 agrees at 8 bases. CDR3 size: 17 residues. V dropped 0 bases and J dropped 6; count of bases not matched to a gene: 12. Germline lookup yields CDR1 MDHEN and CDR2 SYDVKM. CDR3 nucleotide sequence: TGTGCCAGCAGTTTATGGGACAGGGAGGGTCCGGGCGCTGAAGCTTTCTTT. It yields the protein CASSLWDREGPGAEAFF.

The chain combines TRBV7-9 with TRBJ2-1, with 13 bases aligning to TRBD2. V was pared by 5 bases and J by 8 bases, with 9 bases of the junction left unmatched. Germline V lookup: CDR1 SEHNR, CDR2 FQNEAQ (reference sequence). This CDR3 spans 16 amino acids. CDR3 in DNA: TGTGCCAGCAGCCCCCCTGGACTAGCGGGAGTAGATGAGCAGTTCTTC. As protein: CASSPPGLAGVDEQFF.

This clone was seen once. V gene TRBV12-5 combines with J gene TRBJ2-2, with a tentative D call TRBD1 (5 bases). Between the trimmed V and J ends, which lost 0 bases and 2 bases, there was a span of 10 bases. The germline gives CDR1 LGHNT, CDR2 FRNRAP. The CDR3 contains 16 residues. For the CDR3, the DNA is TGTGCTAGTGGTTTGGTAGTAGGGGCTAACACCGGGGAGCTGTTTTTT. Its translation: CASGLVVGANTGELFF.

V is TRBV30 and J is TRBJ1-1; possibly TRBD1 for D (6 bases). Germline V CDR1 and CDR2: GTSNPN, SVGIG (reference sequence). The CDR3 length is 13 residues. Trimming left V 2 bases short and J 6 bases short, with 13 bases between. Here the CDR3 reads CAWSSLRGSEAFF. The CDR3 nucleotides read TGTGCCTGGAGTAGCCTGAGGGGGTCTGAAGCTTTCTTT. Supplemented by reference TRBV30 and TRBJ1-1, the full variable domain reads SQTIHQWPATLVQPVGSPLSLECTVEGTSNPNLYWYRQAAGRGLQLLFYSVGIGQISSEVPQNLSASRPQDRQFILSSKKLLLSDSGFYLCAWSSLRGSEAFFGQGTRLTVV.

This chain connects TRBV7-9 to TRBJ2-5; D not certain. The CDR3 is 13 amino acids. Trimming cost V 5 bases and J 5 bases, with 12 bases left between them. The germline V gene has CDR1 SEHNR and CDR2 FQNEAQ (reference sequence). The CDR3 DNA reads as TGTGCCAGCAGCCTAACTTCAGGCGAGACCCAGTACTTC. Its protein is CASSLTSGETQYF.

The chain is built from TRBV10-3 and TRBJ1-2; perhaps TRBD1 as D (5 bases). This CDR3 has 14 residues. V lost 2 bases and J lost 8, with 15 bases in between. The germline gives CDR1 ENHRY, CDR2 SYGVKD. CDR3 amino acids: CAISEGRAVGGYTF. CDR3 sequence (DNA): TGTGCCATCAGTGAGGGCAGGGCGGTTGGAGGCTACACCTTC.

The rearrangement links TRBV7-2 to TRBJ1-1; D gene unclear. V lost 2 bases to trimming and J lost 11 bases, with 15 bases between them. Germline V gene data show CDR1 as SGHTA and CDR2 as FQGNSA. This CDR3 is built from 13 residues. CDR3 nucleotide sequence: TGTGCCAGCAGCTTATTCTCTATTGGAGGGGCTTTCTTT. It is translated as CASSLFSIGGAFF.

The chain couples TRBV2 to TRBJ2-7; D remains unclear. The CDR3 contains 11 residues. Germline CDR1 SNHLY, CDR2 FYNNEI. V dropped 9 bases and J dropped 0 bases, with 6 bases sitting between them. This chain's CDR3 is CASSSSYEQYF. CDR3 in DNA: TGTGCCAGTTCATCCTCCTACGAGCAGTACTTC.

This clone was observed a single time. The chain carries TRBV28 and TRBJ2-7; D ambiguous. CDR1 is MDHEN and CDR2 is SYDVKM in the germline V gene. The CDR3 has 13 residues. V lost 5 bases to trimming and J lost 7 bases, with 15 bases between them. In DNA, the CDR3 is TGTGCCAGCAGTCCCCCCTTGGTCCAGGAGCAGTACTTC. Translation: CASSPPLVQEQYF. Full variable domain (outside the CDR3, taken from reference TRBV28 and TRBJ2-7): DVKVTQSSRYLVKRTGEKVFLECVQDMDHENMFWYRQDPGLGLRLIYFSYDVKMKEKGDIPEGYSVSREKKERFSLILESASTNQTSMYLCASSPPLVQEQYFGPGTRLTVT.

The gene calls are TRBV25-1 and TRBJ2-1, with 8 bases aligning to TRBD1. Germline V gene sequence: CDR1 MGHDK, CDR2 SYGVNS. This CDR3 has 12 amino acids. V dropped 4 bases and J dropped 7; count of bases not matched to a gene: 0. CDR3 sequence (DNA): TGTGCCAGCAGTGGACAGGGGAATGAGCAGTTCTTC. Protein sequence: CASSGQGNEQFF.

The chain uses TRBV11-2 and TRBJ2-1, with D unclear. From germline, CDR1 is SGHAT and CDR2 FQNNGV. The CDR3 loop spans 19 amino acids. V lost 2 bases to trimming and J lost 0 bases, with 20 bases between them. The CDR3 loop reads CASSLTTRLIPSSYNEQFF. CDR3 nucleotides: TGTGCCAGCAGCTTAACCACCCGACTCATTCCTAGCTCCTACAATGAGCAGTTCTTC.

This clone was recorded only once. The chain has TRBV7-9 and TRBJ1-2, with 7 bases lining up with TRBD1. The germline gives CDR1 SEHNR, CDR2 FQNEAQ (reference sequence). This CDR3 comprises 15 residues. J was trimmed by 4 bases and V by 11 bases; bases with no gene match: 16. Here the CDR3 reads CAGAGTDARGYGYTF. DNA of the CDR3: TGTGCCGGAGCCGGGACAGACGCTAGGGGCTATGGCTACACCTTC.

V and J are TRBV6-5 and TRBJ2-1; D is possibly TRBD2 (5 bases). The CDR3 sequence is 14 residues long. CDR1 and CDR2 from the germline V gene are MNHEY and SVGAGI. V was shortened by 10 bases and J by 10 bases, with 23 bases between the two germline ends. The CDR3 nucleotides are TGTGCCATCAACGGTGAGGTGGGAGTGGGAGAGCAGTTCTTC. This translates into CAINGEVGVGEQFF.

This chain uses TRBV20-1 with TRBJ1-1; D is uncertain. The V gene lost 3 bases and the J gene lost 4 bases, with 9 bases spanning the gap. Per germline, CDR1 DFQATT and CDR2 SNEGSKA (reference sequence). This CDR3 has 12 amino acids. The CDR3 loop is CSASRAGTEAFF. For the CDR3, the DNA is TGCAGTGCTAGTCGGGCGGGCACTGAAGCTTTCTTT.

V usage is TRBV11-3 and J usage is TRBJ1-1; TRBD1 might be the D (5 bases). Germline V gene data show CDR1 as SGHNT and CDR2 as YENEEA. CDR3 length: 15 residues. Trimming stripped 5 bases from V and 7 bases from J, with 20 bases between. The CDR3 loop reads CASSGFGTPSLEAFF. For the CDR3, the DNA is TGTGCCAGCAGCGGCTTCGGGACTCCGTCGCTTGAAGCTTTCTTT.

The chain uses TRBV21-1 and TRBJ2-7; the D call in the table, TRBD2, was not verified against the DNA. TRBV21-1 is a documented pseudogene. The CDR3 contains 14 residues. The chain's CDR3 is CASDLGGETYEQYF. In nucleotides, the CDR3 is TGTGCCAGCGACCTGGGGGGGGAAACCTACGAGCAGTACTTC.

This rearrangement joins TRBV30 to TRBJ1-2; 7 nucleotides align to TRBD1. V dropped 7 bases and J dropped 9; count of bases not matched to a gene: 8. The length of the CDR3 is 11 residues. Per germline, CDR1 GTSNPN and CDR2 SVGIG (reference sequence). The CDR3 DNA follows: TGTGCCTCAAAAACAGGGGCGAGCTACACCTTC. Translation: CASKTGASYTF.

The chain joins TRBV27 to TRBJ2-5, with 8 bases aligning to TRBD1. The CDR3 runs 13 residues. Germline V gene sequence: CDR1 MNHEY, CDR2 SMNVEV (reference sequence). Trimming cost V 4 bases and J 5 bases; bases outside gene matches: 3. CDR3 nucleotide sequence: TGTGCCAGCAGTTCAGGGGGCTCGGAGACCCAGTACTTC. It translates to CASSSGGSETQYF.

V is TRBV18 and J is TRBJ2-5; TRBD2 might be the D (5 bases). Germline V gives CDR1 KGHSH, CDR2 LQKENI. The CDR3 runs 13 residues. The V end lost 6 bases, the J end lost 3 bases, and 11 bases lay between the germline ends. In DNA, the CDR3 is TGTGCCAGCTCCACCGGGATTAAAGAGACCCAGTACTTC. Its protein product is CASSTGIKETQYF.

This chain joins TRBV2 and TRBJ2-7; D is possibly TRBD1 (5 bases). CDR1 SNHLY and CDR2 FYNNEI come from the germline V gene. Trimming pared 6 bases from V and 4 bases from J, leaving 16 bases between. The CDR3 is 14 amino acids. The chain's CDR3 is CASRLQVRTYEQYF. CDR3 nucleotide sequence: TGTGCCAGCAGGTTACAGGTTCGTACTTACGAGCAGTACTTC.

The chain combines TRBV5-1 with TRBJ2-3, with D possibly TRBD2 on 6 matching bases. Germline V gene data show CDR1 as SGHRS and CDR2 as YFSETQ. The CDR3 runs to 13 residues. V lost 3 bases, J lost 6 bases, and 11 bases lay in between. CDR3 protein: CASSSGVGDTQYF. CDR3 nucleotide sequence: TGCGCCAGCAGCTCGGGAGTGGGGGATACGCAGTATTTT.

This clone came up a few times. This chain links TRBV5-1 with TRBJ1-4; no reliable D call. This CDR3 comprises 14 residues. Germline assignment: CDR1 SGHRS and CDR2 YFSETQ. V was shortened by 7 bases and J by 0 bases, with 10 bases between the two germline ends. CDR3 sequence reads: CASSETTTNEKLFF. The DNA for the CDR3 is TGCGCCAGCTCTGAGACTACAACTAATGAAAAACTGTTTTTT.

V and J are TRBV5-1 and TRBJ1-6; 9 bases match TRBD1. This CDR3 spans 14 amino acids. The germline gives CDR1 SGHRS, CDR2 YFSETQ. V shed 3 bases and J 8 bases; nucleotides not matched to a gene: 3. For the CDR3, the DNA is TGCGCCAGCAGCTATGACAGGGGGGATTCACCCCTCCACTTT. Translated, it gives CASSYDRGDSPLHF.